What follows are 18 T cell receptor beta chains derived from one specimen sequenced in a study of shared clonotypes between healthy human individuals. The repertoire was sequenced with immunoSEQ multiplex PCR; TCRdb's copy has only in-frame clones and lacks some. Among more than 2 million clones, approximately 94% were seen once, and the ten largest hold around 0.13%. The specimen was naive CD4+ T cells sorted from blood. Subset: CD45RA+ positively selected. These receptors came from a man between 18 and 35 years old in good health.

This clone was found once. The chain joins TRBV7-3 to TRBJ2-7; TRBD1 is a possible D gene (5 bases). CDR3 length: 14 amino acids. V gave up 7 bases and J gave up 0 bases, with 13 bases separating them. In germline, CDR1 is SGHTA, CDR2 FQGTGA. CDR3: CASKTTGSSYEQYF. The CDR3 DNA reads as TGTGCCAGCAAGACAACAGGAAGCTCCTACGAGCAGTACTTC.

The V and J genes are TRBV19 and TRBJ2-1; 13 bases match TRBD2. The ends lost 7 bases at V and 10 bases at J; junction bases unmatched: 16. The CDR3 contains 17 residues. Germline V gene lookup returns CDR1 LNHDA and CDR2 SQIVND (reference sequence). CDR3 in DNA: TGTGCCAGTACCCCGTACCCAGGGACTAGCGGGGCCCTAGAGCAGTTCTTC. This codes for CASTPYPGTSGALEQFF. Full variable domain (rest looked up from reference TRBV19 and TRBJ2-1): DGGITQSPKYLFRKEGQNVTLSCEQNLNHDAMYWYRQDPGQGLRLIYYSQIVNDFQKGDIAEGYSVSREKKESFPLTVTSAQKNPTAFYLCASTPYPGTSGALEQFFGPGTRLTVL.

This sequence joins TRBV19 and TRBJ2-2, with D perhaps being TRBD1 or TRBD2 (5 bases each). The V and J ends lost 6 bases and 5 bases respectively, with 13 bases between them. The CDR3 runs to 14 residues. Looked up from germline, CDR1 is LNHDA and CDR2 is SQIVND (reference sequence). The CDR3 coding sequence is TGTGCCAGTAGGTCGTTTGGGGGAACCGGGGAGCTGTTTTTT. Encoded protein: CASRSFGGTGELFF.

V and J are TRBV30 and TRBJ2-3; tentatively, D is TRBD2 (5 bases). V lost 2 bases, J lost 0 bases, and 15 bases lay in between. Germline V gives CDR1 GTSNPN, CDR2 SVGIG (reference sequence). There are 16 residues in the CDR3. DNA of the CDR3: TGTGCCTGGAGTAGACTAAAAAGCGGCAGCACAGATACGCAGTATTTT. This codes for CAWSRLKSGSTDTQYF.

The V call is TRBV30, the J call TRBJ1-5; weak D call: TRBD1 (5 bases). The CDR3 sequence is 13 residues long. CDR1 and CDR2 (germline): GTSNPN, SVGIG (reference sequence). With 3 bases removed from V and 5 bases from J, the gap between germline ends came to 11 bases. CDR3 nucleotide sequence: TGTGCCTGGAGATCGGGGCTGGATCAGCCCCAGCATTTT. Its translation: CAWRSGLDQPQHF.

The V and J genes are TRBV19 and TRBJ2-7; TRBD2 agrees at 8 bases. The V and J ends lost 5 bases and 0 bases, in that order; junction bases with no gene match: 3. Germline CDR1 LNHDA, CDR2 SQIVND (reference sequence). This CDR3 region has 14 residues. The CDR3 region has the DNA TGTGCCAGTAGTGAGGGACTAGACTCCTACGAGCAGTACTTC. It specifies CASSEGLDSYEQYF.

The rearrangement links TRBV2 to TRBJ2-5; 7 positions agree with TRBD2. Per germline, CDR1 SNHLY and CDR2 FYNNEI. Unmatched junction bases numbered 7, after V lost 5 bases and J lost 4 bases. CDR3 length: 14 residues. This chain's CDR3 is CASSKSGGGETQYF. Here the CDR3 DNA reads TGTGCCAGCAGTAAGAGTGGGGGGGGAGAGACCCAGTACTTC.

The chain combines TRBV27 with TRBJ2-5; D call uncertain. Between the trimmed V and J ends, which lost 2 bases and 4 bases, there was a span of 8 bases. Germline lookup yields CDR1 MNHEY and CDR2 SMNVEV (reference sequence). The CDR3 loop spans 13 amino acids. The CDR3 loop is CASSLAPGETQYF. Written as DNA, the CDR3 is TGTGCCAGCAGTTTAGCGCCGGGAGAGACCCAGTACTTC.

The rearrangement links TRBV25-1 to TRBJ1-4; TRBD1 agrees at 9 bases. J was trimmed by 9 bases and V by 3 bases; bases with no gene match: 8. The V gene's germline CDR1 is MGHDK and CDR2 SYGVNS. The CDR3 consists of 15 residues. CDR3 sequence reads: CASSDWGQGPQKLFF. CDR3 coding DNA: TGTGCCAGCAGTGATTGGGGACAGGGTCCCCAAAAACTGTTTTTT.

V is TRBV30 and J is TRBJ1-5; no reliable D call. V was clipped by 2 bases and J by 3 bases, with 11 bases between them. The CDR3 totals 14 residues. The germline CDR1 and CDR2 sequences are GTSNPN and SVGIG (reference sequence). The CDR3 sequence is CAWSLSGLNQPQHF. The CDR3 DNA reads as TGTGCCTGGAGTTTATCAGGCCTCAATCAGCCCCAGCATTTT.

The chain combines TRBV6-1 with TRBJ1-6, with D possibly being TRBD1 (5 bases). The germline V gene encodes CDR1 MNHNS and CDR2 SASEGT. The CDR3 totals 15 residues. V lost 6 bases to trimming and J lost 6 bases, with 15 bases between them. This CDR3 is CASRAGEWGNSPLHF. CDR3 DNA sequence: TGTGCCAGCAGGGCGGGGGAGTGGGGTAATTCACCCCTCCACTTT.

V gene TRBV29-1 combines with J gene TRBJ2-1; 15 bases fit TRBD2. Unmatched junction bases numbered 5, after V lost 5 bases and J lost 9 bases. The CDR3 is made up of 14 amino acids. CDR1 is SQVTM, CDR2 ANQGSEA, per germline. CDR3 nucleotides: TGCAGCGTTTCCGGGACTAGCGGGGGGTTTGAGCAGTTCTTC. This encodes CSVSGTSGGFEQFF.

The chain has TRBV4-1 and TRBJ2-7; 8 bases are a match to TRBD1. The germline V gene has CDR1 MGHRA and CDR2 YSYEKL. There are 14 residues in the CDR3. V was clipped by 1 base and J by 4 bases; unmatched bases: 3. The CDR3 here is CASSQVGDRYEQYF. The CDR3 DNA reads as TGCGCCAGCAGCCAAGTTGGGGACAGGTACGAGCAGTACTTC.

This clone was recorded once. The gene calls are TRBV27 and TRBJ1-6; TRBD1 aligns across 9 bases. The junction had 4 bases not matched to a gene; V was cut back by 6 bases and J by 7 bases. CDR1 and CDR2 (germline): MNHEY, SMNVEV (reference sequence). The CDR3 totals 14 residues. The CDR3 nucleotides are TGTGCCAGCAGGCCGGGGACAGGGAATTCACCCCTCCACTTT. This translates into CASRPGTGNSPLHF.

With regard to this clone: Other DNA variants within this sample encode the same CDR3. The chain has TRBV7-9 and TRBJ2-7; 8 positions agree with TRBD1. CDR3 length equals 12 residues. V lost 5 bases, J lost 6 bases, and 3 bases stayed unmatched. Germline V gene sequence: CDR1 SEHNR, CDR2 FQNEAQ (reference sequence). The CDR3 DNA sequence: TGTGCCAGCAGCCCTGGACAGGGCGAGCAGTACTTC. Its translation is CASSPGQGEQYF. Using reference TRBV7-9 and TRBJ2-7 for the parts outside the CDR3, the full variable domain is DTGVSQNPRHKITKRGQNVTFRCDPISEHNRLYWYRQTLGQGPEFLTYFQNEAQLEKSRLLSDRFSAERPKGSFSTLEIQRTEQGDSAMYLCASSPGQGEQYFGPGTRLTVT.

J is TRBJ1-2 and V is TRBV7-9, with D tentatively TRBD1 (6 bases). There are 15 residues in the CDR3. The V gene's germline CDR1 is SEHNR and CDR2 FQNEAQ (reference sequence). The V and J ends lost 1 base and 2 bases respectively, with 11 bases between them. The CDR3 DNA follows: TGTGCCAGCAGCTTAGATAGTGGGACAAACTATGGCTACACCTTC. Protein: CASSLDSGTNYGYTF.

This clone was picked up one time. V usage is TRBV6-5 and J usage is TRBJ2-5; 7 bases are a match to TRBD2. There are 13 residues in the CDR3. Germline CDR1 MNHEY, CDR2 SVGAGI. V trimming: 5 bases; J trimming: 4 bases; junction bases outside the gene matches: 4. The CDR3 sequence is CASSRAGSETQYF. The DNA of the CDR3 is TGTGCCAGCAGTCGAGCGGGGTCAGAGACCCAGTACTTC.

The V gene is TRBV10-3, the J gene TRBJ2-7; D unresolved. Trimming took off 3 bases at V and 7 bases at J, with 10 bases between the two ends. Germline V lookup: CDR1 ENHRY, CDR2 SYGVKD. The CDR3 has 12 residues. The CDR3: CAISDAYWEQYF. CDR3 DNA: TGTGCCATCAGTGATGCGTACTGGGAGCAGTACTTC.